This TCR beta chain stems from a study of human T cells and chemical hapten exposure. Study-wide findings and caveats: Versus controls, significantly more large CDR3 similarity clusters arose from expanded TCRs. Donors in the study had alopecia, meaning their immune response may differ from healthy people's. In the PT1 data, expanded TCR counts showed a positive correlation with patch test score.

The sample holds many counts of this clonotype. What it recognizes is unknown. In TCRdb, the RACE reads were re-called with MiXCR into one record per CDR3 protein. The sample carries some 360,000 distinct CDR3 sequences, around 5.5% recorded once. CDR1 is LGHDT, CDR2 YNNKEL, per germline (reference sequence). This CDR3 is built from 16 residues. V lost 1 base and J lost 0, with 10 bases in between. Time point indicated: pre-sensitization, week 0. Treatment defined: therapeutic diphenylcyclopropenone sensitization with weekly scalp DPC. This chain connects TRBV3-1 to TRBJ2-4; the D is unclear. This material consisted of whole blood, taken in connection with sensitization to the hapten diphenylcyclopropenone (DPC). The receptor comes from a woman aged 45-60 years with alopecia areata. Some clones in this sample may be carry-over from other donors' samples. Written as DNA, the CDR3 is TGTGCCAGCAGCCAAGCAGGCATCCTAGCCAAAAACATTCAGTACTTC. This codes for CASSQAGILAKNIQYF.